This T cell receptor (beta chain) was obtained from a study of blood T cells in healthy people across ages. Findings and caveats of the study: Estimates based on one million T cells were treated as lower bounds.

Each of the donors had ten milliliters of peripheral blood drawn into EDTA-treated Vacutainer tubes. A second PCR of about 7 to 12 cycles used a sample-barcoded 5' primer and a J-beta primer mix. Per sample, CDR3-containing paired-end reads numbered at least 3 million. One entry per CDR3 protein, called by TCRdb with MiXCR from the 5' RACE reads. The sample consists of about 1.4 million distinct CDR3 sequences, approximately 59% of them appearing once. Germline V gives CDR1 LNHNV, CDR2 YYDKDF (reference sequence). The CDR3 has 16 residues. Unmatched junction bases numbered 2, after V lost 3 bases and J lost 3 bases. As for this clonotype: The antigen remains undetermined.

Material: blood. The rearrangement uses TRBV15 and TRBJ2-3, with 14 bases lining up with TRBD2. The TCR originated in a man younger than 35 in good health. The DNA of the CDR3 is TGTGCCACCAGCAGCGGACTAGCGGGGGGTACAGATACGCAGTATTTT. It encodes CATSSGLAGGTDTQYF.